This T cell receptor beta chain was profiled in a study of Tregs in tolerant kidney transplant recipients. Overall study findings and caveats: The most relevant donor-specific Treg TCRbeta repertoire apparently came from expansion with activated donor B cells. In tolerant patients, donor-specific Tregs outgrew total Tregs, suggesting antigen-driven expansion.

Thawed PBMCs were FACS-sorted into unstimulated CD4+CD25+CD127- regulatory T cells, CD4+CD25- non-regulatory cells, CD4 and CD8 cells. As for this clone: The antigen is unknown. The read stops 3 residues short of the end of the CDR3; the missing end is completed from the germline J gene.

Here immunoSEQ multiplex PCR was the method, and the copy in TCRdb shows in-frame clones only, minus some. The repertoire table contains roughly 30,000 clones. V lost 2 bases, J lost 0 bases, and 10 bases lay in between. The germline CDR1 and CDR2 sequences are SGHRS and YFSETQ. The CDR3 has 15 residues. The V and J genes are TRBV5-1 and TRBJ2-3; the D gene is possibly TRBD2 (6 bases). The TCR was taken from a human donor who received a combined kidney and bone marrow transplant. The material sequenced was CD8+ T cells from blood, taken before the transplant. The CDR3 bases that were read are TGCGCCAGCAGCTTTGCGGGGAGTAGCACAGATACG. Translation gives CASSFAGSSTDT. The entire CDR3 protein is CASSFAGSSTDTQYF.